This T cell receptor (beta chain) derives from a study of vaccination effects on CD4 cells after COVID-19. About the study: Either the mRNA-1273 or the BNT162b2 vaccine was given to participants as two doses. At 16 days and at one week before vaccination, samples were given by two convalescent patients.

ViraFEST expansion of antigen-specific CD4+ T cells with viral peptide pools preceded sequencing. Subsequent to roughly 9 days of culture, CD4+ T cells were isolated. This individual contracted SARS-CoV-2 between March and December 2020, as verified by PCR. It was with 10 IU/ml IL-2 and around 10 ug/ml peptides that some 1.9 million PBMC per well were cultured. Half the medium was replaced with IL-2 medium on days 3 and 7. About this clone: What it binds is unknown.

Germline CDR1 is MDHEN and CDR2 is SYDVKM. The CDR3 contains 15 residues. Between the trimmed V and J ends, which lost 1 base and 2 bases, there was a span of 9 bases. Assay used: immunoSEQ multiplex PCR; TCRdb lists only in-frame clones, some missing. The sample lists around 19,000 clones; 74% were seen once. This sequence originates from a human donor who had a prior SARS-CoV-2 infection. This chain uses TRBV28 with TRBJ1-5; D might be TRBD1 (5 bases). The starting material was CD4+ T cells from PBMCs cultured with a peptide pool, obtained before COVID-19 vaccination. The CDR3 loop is CASSLSGEGNQPQHF. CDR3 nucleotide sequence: TGTGCCAGCAGTTTATCGGGGGAAGGCAATCAGCCCCAGCATTTT. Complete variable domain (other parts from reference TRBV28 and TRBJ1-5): DVKVTQSSRYLVKRTGEKVFLECVQDMDHENMFWYRQDPGLGLRLIYFSYDVKMKEKGDIPEGYSVSREKKERFSLILESASTNQTSMYLCASSLSGEGNQPQHFGDGTRLSIL.